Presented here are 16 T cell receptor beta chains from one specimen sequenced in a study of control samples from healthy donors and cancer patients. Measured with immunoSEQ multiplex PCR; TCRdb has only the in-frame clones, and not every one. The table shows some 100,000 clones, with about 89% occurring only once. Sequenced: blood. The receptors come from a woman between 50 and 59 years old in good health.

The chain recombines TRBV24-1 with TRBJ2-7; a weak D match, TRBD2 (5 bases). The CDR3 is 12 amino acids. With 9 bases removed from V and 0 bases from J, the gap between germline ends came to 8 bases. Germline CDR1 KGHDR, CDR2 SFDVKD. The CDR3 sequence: CATVEGSYEQYV. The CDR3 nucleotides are TGTGCCACCGTTGAGGGCTCCTACGAGCAGTACGTC.

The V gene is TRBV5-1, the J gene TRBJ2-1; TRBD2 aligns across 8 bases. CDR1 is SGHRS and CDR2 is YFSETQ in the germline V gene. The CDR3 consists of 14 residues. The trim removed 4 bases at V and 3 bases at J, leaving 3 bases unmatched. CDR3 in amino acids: CASSISGIYNEQFF. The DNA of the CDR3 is TGCGCCAGCAGCATTAGCGGGATCTACAATGAGCAGTTCTTC.

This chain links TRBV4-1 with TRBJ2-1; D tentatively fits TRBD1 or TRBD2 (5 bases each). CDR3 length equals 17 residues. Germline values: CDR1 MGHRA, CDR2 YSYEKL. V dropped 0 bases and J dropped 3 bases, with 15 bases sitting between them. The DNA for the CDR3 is TGCGCCAGCAGCCAAGAGCGTTATCGGGACCTCTACAATGAGCAGTTCTTC. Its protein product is CASSQERYRDLYNEQFF.

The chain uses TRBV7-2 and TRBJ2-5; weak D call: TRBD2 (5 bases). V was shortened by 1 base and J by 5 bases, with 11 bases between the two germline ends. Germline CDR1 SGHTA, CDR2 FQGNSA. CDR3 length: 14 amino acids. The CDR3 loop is CASSLGGSWETQYF. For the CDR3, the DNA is TGTGCCAGCAGCTTAGGAGGGAGCTGGGAGACCCAGTACTTC.

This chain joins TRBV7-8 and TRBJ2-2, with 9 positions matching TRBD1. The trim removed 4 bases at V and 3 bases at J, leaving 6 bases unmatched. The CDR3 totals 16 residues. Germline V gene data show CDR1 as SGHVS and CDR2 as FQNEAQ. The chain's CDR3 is CASSSQGQGYTGELFF. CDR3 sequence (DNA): TGTGCCAGCAGCTCCCAGGGACAGGGATACACCGGGGAGCTGTTTTTT.

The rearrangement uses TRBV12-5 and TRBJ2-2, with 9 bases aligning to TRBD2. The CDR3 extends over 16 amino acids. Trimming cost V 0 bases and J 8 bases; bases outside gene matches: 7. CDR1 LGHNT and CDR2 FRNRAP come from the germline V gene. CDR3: CASGLVLAGGPGELFF. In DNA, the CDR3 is TGTGCTAGTGGTTTGGTACTGGCGGGGGGGCCAGGGGAGCTGTTTTTT. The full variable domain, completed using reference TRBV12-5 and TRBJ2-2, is DARVTQTPRHKVTEMGQEVTMRCQPILGHNTVFWYRQTMMQGLELLAYFRNRAPLDDSGMPKDRFSAEMPDATLATLKIQPSEPRDSAVYFCASGLVLAGGPGELFFGEGSRLTVL.

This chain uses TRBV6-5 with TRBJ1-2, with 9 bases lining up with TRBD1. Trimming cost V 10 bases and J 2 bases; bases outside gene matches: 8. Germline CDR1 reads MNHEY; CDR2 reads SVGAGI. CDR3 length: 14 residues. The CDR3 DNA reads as TGTGCCACCATGGGGGACAGGGACAACTATGGCTACACCTTC. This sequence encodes CATMGDRDNYGYTF.

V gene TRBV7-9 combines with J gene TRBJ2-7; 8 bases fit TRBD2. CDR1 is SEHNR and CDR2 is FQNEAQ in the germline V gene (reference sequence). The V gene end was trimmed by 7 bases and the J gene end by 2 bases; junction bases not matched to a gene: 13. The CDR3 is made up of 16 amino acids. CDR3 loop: CASNQKSGSTPYEQYV. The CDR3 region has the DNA TGTGCCAGCAACCAGAAAAGCGGGAGTACTCCCTACGAGCAGTACGTC.

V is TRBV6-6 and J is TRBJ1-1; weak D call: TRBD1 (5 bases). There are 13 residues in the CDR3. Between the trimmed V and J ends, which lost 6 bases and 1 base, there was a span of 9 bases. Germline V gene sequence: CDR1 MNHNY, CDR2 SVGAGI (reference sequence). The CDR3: CASSKTENTEAFF. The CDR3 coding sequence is TGTGCCAGCAGCAAGACAGAGAACACTGAAGCTTTCTTT.

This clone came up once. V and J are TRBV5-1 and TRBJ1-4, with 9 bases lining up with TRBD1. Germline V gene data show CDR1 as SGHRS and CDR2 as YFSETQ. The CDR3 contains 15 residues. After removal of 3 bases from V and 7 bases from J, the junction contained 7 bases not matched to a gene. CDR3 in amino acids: CASSSIPGQGEKLFF. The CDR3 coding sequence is TGCGCCAGCAGCTCAATTCCGGGACAGGGTGAAAAACTGTTTTTT.

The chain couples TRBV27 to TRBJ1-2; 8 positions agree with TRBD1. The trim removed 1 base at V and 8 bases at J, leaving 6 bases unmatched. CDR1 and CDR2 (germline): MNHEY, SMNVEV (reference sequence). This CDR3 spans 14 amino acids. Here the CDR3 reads CASSLYQGAEGYTF. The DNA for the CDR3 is TGTGCCAGCAGTTTATATCAGGGGGCAGAAGGCTACACCTTC.

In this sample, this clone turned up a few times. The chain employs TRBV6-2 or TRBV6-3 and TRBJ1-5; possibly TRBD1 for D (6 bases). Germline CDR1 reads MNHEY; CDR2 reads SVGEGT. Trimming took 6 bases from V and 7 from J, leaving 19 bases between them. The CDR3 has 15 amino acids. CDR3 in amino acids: CASSKQGSGSQPQHF. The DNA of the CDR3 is TGTGCCAGCAGCAAACAGGGTTCGGGGAGCCAGCCCCAGCATTTT.

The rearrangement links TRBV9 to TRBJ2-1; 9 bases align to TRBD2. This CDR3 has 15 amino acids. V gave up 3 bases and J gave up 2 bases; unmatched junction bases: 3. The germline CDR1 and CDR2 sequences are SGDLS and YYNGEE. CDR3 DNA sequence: TGTGCCAGCAGCGAGACTAGCGGCCCCTACAATGAGCAGTTCTTC. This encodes CASSETSGPYNEQFF.

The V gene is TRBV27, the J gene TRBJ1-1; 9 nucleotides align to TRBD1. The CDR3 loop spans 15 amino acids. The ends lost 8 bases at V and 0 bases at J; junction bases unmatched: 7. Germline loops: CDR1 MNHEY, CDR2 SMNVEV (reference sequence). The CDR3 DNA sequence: TGTGCCAGCTCACGCCGGACAGGGGTGAACACTGAAGCTTTCTTT. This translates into CASSRRTGVNTEAFF.

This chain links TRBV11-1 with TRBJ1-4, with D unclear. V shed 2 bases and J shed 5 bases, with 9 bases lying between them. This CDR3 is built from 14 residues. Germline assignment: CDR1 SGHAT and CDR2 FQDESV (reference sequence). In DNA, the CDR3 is TGTGCCAGCAGCTTATATAAGCAGAATGAAAAACTGTTTTTT. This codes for CASSLYKQNEKLFF. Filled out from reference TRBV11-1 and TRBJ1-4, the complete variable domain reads EAEVAQSPRYKITEKSQAVAFWCDPISGHATLYWYRQILGQGPELLVQFQDESVVDDSQLPKDRFSAERLKGVDSTLKIQPAELGDSAMYLCASSLYKQNEKLFFGSGTQLSVL.

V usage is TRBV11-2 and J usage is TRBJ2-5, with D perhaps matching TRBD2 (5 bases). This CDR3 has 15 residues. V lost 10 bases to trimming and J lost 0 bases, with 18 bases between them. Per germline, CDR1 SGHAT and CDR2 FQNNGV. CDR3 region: CAISVRTGYQETQYF. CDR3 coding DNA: TGTGCCATCTCGGTGAGGACGGGGTACCAAGAGACCCAGTACTTC.